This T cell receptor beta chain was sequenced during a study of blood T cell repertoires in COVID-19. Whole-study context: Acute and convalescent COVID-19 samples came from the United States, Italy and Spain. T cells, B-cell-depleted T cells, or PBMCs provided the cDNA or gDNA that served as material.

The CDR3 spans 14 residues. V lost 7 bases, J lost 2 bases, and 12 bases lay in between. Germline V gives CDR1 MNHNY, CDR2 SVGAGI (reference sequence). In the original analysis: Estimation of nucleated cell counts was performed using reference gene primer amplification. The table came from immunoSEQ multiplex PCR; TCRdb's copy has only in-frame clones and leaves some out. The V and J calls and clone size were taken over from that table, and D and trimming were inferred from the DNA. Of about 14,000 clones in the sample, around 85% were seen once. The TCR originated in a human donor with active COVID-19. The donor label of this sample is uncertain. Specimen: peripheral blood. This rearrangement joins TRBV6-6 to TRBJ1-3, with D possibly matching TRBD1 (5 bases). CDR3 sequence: CASTQGGAGNTIYF. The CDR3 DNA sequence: TGTGCCAGCACTCAGGGAGGGGCTGGAAACACCATATATTTT.